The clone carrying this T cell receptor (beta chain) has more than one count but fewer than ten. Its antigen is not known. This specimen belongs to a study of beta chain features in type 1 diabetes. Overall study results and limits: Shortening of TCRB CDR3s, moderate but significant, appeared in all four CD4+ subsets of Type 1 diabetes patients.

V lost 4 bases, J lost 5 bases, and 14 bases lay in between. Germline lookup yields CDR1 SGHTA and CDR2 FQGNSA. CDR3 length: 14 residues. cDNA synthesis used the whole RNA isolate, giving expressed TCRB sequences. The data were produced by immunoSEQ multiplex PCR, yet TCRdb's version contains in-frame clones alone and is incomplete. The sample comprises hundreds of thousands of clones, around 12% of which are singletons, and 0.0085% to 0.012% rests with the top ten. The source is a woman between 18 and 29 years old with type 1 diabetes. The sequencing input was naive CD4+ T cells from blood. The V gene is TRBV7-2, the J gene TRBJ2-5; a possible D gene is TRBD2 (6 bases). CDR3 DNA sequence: TGTGCCAGCAGCTCCCGTGGAGGGTTGGAGACCCAGTACTTC. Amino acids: CASSSRGGLETQYF.